One sample yielded the 27 T cell receptor beta chains listed below, sequenced in a study of OX40 agonist ivuxolimab in advanced cancers. Sequencing used immunoSEQ multiplex PCR; TCRdb keeps in-frame clones, though not all of them. The sample has approximately 75,000 clones, around 80% seen once; the top ten hold about 5%. The specimen comprised CD4+ or CD8+ T cells sorted from blood, sampled in a trial of the OX40 agonist ivuxolimab. The receptors were sampled from an adult with an advanced solid tumor such as melanoma, head and neck, liver or kidney cancer.

The chain carries TRBV6-5 and TRBJ2-5; D may be TRBD2 (6 bases). The germline V gene has CDR1 MNHEY and CDR2 SVGAGI. There are 12 residues in the CDR3. Trimming took off 6 bases at V and 5 bases at J, with 10 bases between the two ends. CDR3: CASSVGGETQYF. CDR3 bases: TGTGCCAGCAGCGTAGGAGGGGAGACCCAGTACTTC.

V and J are TRBV27 and TRBJ2-7; 8 bases match TRBD1. The junction had 7 bases not matched to a gene; V was cut back by 3 bases and J by 0 bases. This CDR3 spans 16 amino acids. In germline, CDR1 is MNHEY, CDR2 SMNVEV (reference sequence). The CDR3 is CASSFQPGQGSYEQYF. The DNA for the CDR3 is TGTGCCAGCAGTTTTCAGCCCGGACAGGGCTCCTACGAGCAGTACTTC.

The gene calls are TRBV6-1 and TRBJ1-3, with TRBD1 as a possible D gene (6 bases). CDR1 is MNHNS, CDR2 SASEGT, per germline. Trimming took off 6 bases at V and 1 base at J, with 7 bases between the two ends. This CDR3 is 13 amino acids long. The CDR3 region has the DNA TGTGCCAGCAGGACAGGTTCTGGAAACACCATATATTTT. Translated: CASRTGSGNTIYF.

The V call is TRBV28, the J call TRBJ1-4; tentatively, D is TRBD1 (5 bases). Germline loops: CDR1 MDHEN, CDR2 SYDVKM. Trimming took 8 bases from V and 8 from J, leaving 12 bases between them. This CDR3 is built from 12 residues. CDR3 coding DNA: TGTGCCAGCGGGACTCGCGAGGAAAAACTGTTTTTT. This gives the protein CASGTREEKLFF.

The chain is built from TRBV28 and TRBJ2-3; D is unclear. Trimming stripped 2 bases from V and 2 bases from J, with 11 bases between. The CDR3 has 15 amino acids. The germline V gene encodes CDR1 MDHEN and CDR2 SYDVKM. CDR3 sequence (DNA): TGTGCCAGCAGTTTAGGGCAGGTCCCCACAGATACGCAGTATTTT. Translation gives CASSLGQVPTDTQYF.

J is TRBJ2-2 and V is TRBV6-1; D might be TRBD2 (6 bases). Trimming left V 4 bases short and J 5 bases short, with 14 bases between. Germline V gives CDR1 MNHNS, CDR2 SASEGT. CDR3 length: 15 amino acids. This chain's CDR3 is CASSAPGRITGELFF. CDR3 coding DNA: TGTGCCAGCAGTGCGCCAGGGAGGATAACCGGGGAGCTGTTTTTT.

V is TRBV5-4 and J is TRBJ1-5; D call uncertain. CDR3 length equals 12 residues. Trimming took off 3 bases at V and 4 bases at J, with 5 bases between the two ends. CDR1 SGHNT and CDR2 YYREEE come from the germline V gene (reference sequence). DNA of the CDR3: TGTGCCAGCAGCTCCCCTAATCAGCCCCAGCATTTT. It specifies CASSSPNQPQHF.

This sequence joins TRBV19 and TRBJ1-1, with unresolved D. The CDR3 loop spans 14 amino acids. Germline CDR1 LNHDA, CDR2 SQIVND (reference sequence). With 6 bases removed from V and 0 bases from J, the gap between germline ends came to 11 bases. The CDR3 DNA reads TGTGCCAGTAGGGACGGGAGCATGAACACTGAAGCTTTCTTT. Residues: CASRDGSMNTEAFF. The variable domain in full, with the rest retrieved from reference TRBV19 and TRBJ1-1, is DGGITQSPKYLFRKEGQNVTLSCEQNLNHDAMYWYRQDPGQGLRLIYYSQIVNDFQKGDIAEGYSVSREKKESFPLTVTSAQKNPTAFYLCASRDGSMNTEAFFGQGTRLTVV.

The chain combines TRBV5-4 with TRBJ2-3, with 8 bases fitting TRBD2. The junction had 11 bases not matched to a gene; V was cut back by 4 bases and J by 4 bases. The length of the CDR3 is 16 residues. CDR1 is SGHNT, CDR2 YYREEE, per germline (reference sequence). The CDR3 region has the DNA TGTGCCAGCAGCCCCAAGAGCGGGAGCGGGGCAGATACGCAGTATTTT. It specifies CASSPKSGSGADTQYF.

A note on this clone: One end of the junction fails to match germline, which may point to a read error. CDR3 amino acids: CASSSTENTEAFF. DNA of the CDR3: TGCGCCAGCAGCTCCACCGAGAACACTGAAGCTTTCTTT. The chain joins TRBV5-8 to TRBJ1-1; no clear D. Germline V lookup: CDR1 SGHTS, CDR2 YDEGEE. This CDR3 has 13 amino acids.

The chain combines TRBV5-4 with TRBJ1-4, with D uncertain. From germline, CDR1 is SGHNT and CDR2 YYREEE (reference sequence). The CDR3 runs 13 residues. V was pared by 5 bases and J by 4 bases, with 9 bases between. CDR3 coding DNA: TGTGCCAGCAGTCGGAGTGGTAATGAAAAACTGTTTTTT. It is translated as CASSRSGNEKLFF.

This clone was seen just once. This chain joins TRBV6-6 and TRBJ2-1; D remains unclear. V was pared by 10 bases and J by 0 bases, with 13 bases between. Germline CDR1 MNHNY, CDR2 SVGAGI (reference sequence). The CDR3 has 14 amino acids. The chain's CDR3 is CAILDTNSYNEQFF. The DNA for the CDR3 is TGTGCCATCCTTGATACCAACTCCTACAATGAGCAGTTCTTC.

Concerning this clone: This likely comes from a read error, as the CDR3 has no conserved phenylalanine or tryptophan at its end. V usage is TRBV19 and J usage is TRBJ1-1; D is ambiguous. V dropped 2 bases and J dropped 1 base, with 8 bases sitting between them. Germline V gives CDR1 LNHDA, CDR2 SQIVND (reference sequence). CDR3 length: 14 amino acids. As DNA, the CDR3 is TGTGCCAGTAGTATATCCGCCCAGAACACTGAAGCTTTCCTT. Encoded protein: CASSISAQNTEAFL.

The rearrangement uses TRBV10-3 and TRBJ1-3, with a tentative D call TRBD1 (6 bases). The CDR3 contains 17 residues. Germline V gives CDR1 ENHRY, CDR2 SYGVKD. Trimming cost V 0 bases and J 4 bases, with 16 bases left between them. The CDR3 loop reads CAISESIGGREGNTIYF. Written as DNA, the CDR3 is TGTGCCATCAGTGAGTCGATCGGGGGCCGGGAGGGAAACACCATATATTTT.

The chain employs TRBV6-6 and TRBJ1-1, with TRBD1 identical over 9 bases. CDR3 size: 15 residues. Trimming cost V 7 bases and J 2 bases; bases outside gene matches: 8. Per the germline V gene, CDR1 is MNHNY and CDR2 is SVGAGI (reference sequence). The CDR3 here is CASNAQGAENTEAFF. Here the CDR3 DNA reads TGTGCCAGCAATGCACAGGGGGCGGAAAACACTGAAGCTTTCTTT.

The chain uses TRBV28 and TRBJ2-7, with D perhaps TRBD1 (6 bases). CDR1 and CDR2 from the germline V gene are MDHEN and SYDVKM. The CDR3 is 17 residues long. Deletions cut 3 bases from V and 0 bases from J, with 18 bases between. CDR3: CASSFFIGTPYSYEQYF. CDR3 nucleotides: TGTGCCAGCAGTTTTTTCATTGGGACACCCTACTCCTACGAGCAGTACTTC.

Details on this clone: The same CDR3 can be traced to other DNA sequences in this sample. The chain couples TRBV15 to TRBJ2-7; D uncertain. The germline gives CDR1 LNHNV, CDR2 YYDKDF (reference sequence). The ends were cut back, 0 bases at V and 3 bases at J, with 6 bases in the middle. The CDR3 consists of 13 residues. CDR3 in amino acids: CATSRDRGYEQYF. The CDR3 DNA sequence: TGTGCCACCAGCAGAGACAGAGGCTACGAGCAGTACTTC.

The chain uses TRBV7-9 and TRBJ2-3, with a weak D call TRBD2 (6 bases). The CDR3 consists of 14 residues. Trimming removed 5 bases at V and 0 bases at J, with 9 bases between. The germline V gene has CDR1 SEHNR and CDR2 FQNEAQ (reference sequence). The chain's CDR3 is CASSRGLSTDTQYF. CDR3 DNA sequence: TGTGCCAGCAGCCGGGGACTGAGCACAGATACGCAGTATTTT. Filled out from reference TRBV7-9 and TRBJ2-3, the complete variable domain reads DTGVSQNPRHKITKRGQNVTFRCDPISEHNRLYWYRQTLGQGPEFLTYFQNEAQLEKSRLLSDRFSAERPKGSFSTLEIQRTEQGDSAMYLCASSRGLSTDTQYFGPGTRLTVL.

J is TRBJ2-1 and V is TRBV6-4; 10 nucleotides match TRBD2. V gave up 4 bases and J gave up 3 bases; unmatched junction bases: 0. In germline, CDR1 is MRHNA, CDR2 SNTAGT. The CDR3 extends over 14 amino acids. CDR3 region: CASSASGSYNEQFF. CDR3 DNA: TGTGCCAGCAGTGCTAGCGGGAGCTACAATGAGCAGTTCTTC.

This clone was counted a few times. The chain combines TRBV7-2 with TRBJ2-7, with TRBD1 matching over 9 bases. This CDR3 has 16 residues. V shed 5 bases, J shed 3 bases, and the junction held 11 bases outside the gene matches. Germline V lookup: CDR1 SGHTA, CDR2 FQGNSA. The CDR3 nucleotides are TGTGCCAGCAGCCTGGGACAGGGTCTCTTGCTCTACGAGCAGTACTTC. Its translation: CASSLGQGLLLYEQYF.

This clone was counted between two and nine times. CDR3: CASNGGSGVQETQYF. The CDR3, as DNA: TGTGCCAGCAATGGGGGTTCGGGAGTCCAAGAGACCCAGTACTTC. V gene TRBV2 combines with J gene TRBJ2-5; tentative D call: TRBD2 (6 bases). The germline CDR1 and CDR2 sequences are SNHLY and FYNNEI. Trimming removed 7 bases from V and 1 base from J, with 16 bases in between. This CDR3 spans 15 amino acids. The full variable domain, in which reference TRBV2 and TRBJ2-5 provide the parts outside the CDR3, is EPEVTQTPSHQVTQMGQEVILRCVPISNHLYFYWYRQILGQKVEFLVSFYNNEISEKSEIFDDQFSVERPDGSNFTLKIRSTKLEDSAMYFCASNGGSGVQETQYFGPGTRLLVL.

This clone showed up just a few times. The chain combines TRBV5-5 with TRBJ2-2; D not certain. V lost 1 base and J 3 bases, leaving 4 bases between the germline ends. The germline CDR1 and CDR2 sequences are SGHKS and YYEKEE (reference sequence). This CDR3 has 13 residues. CDR3 residues: CASSLIDTGELFF. In DNA form, the CDR3 reads TGTGCCAGCAGCTTGATAGACACCGGGGAGCTGTTTTTT.

This clone was counted a single time. This chain links TRBV9 with TRBJ2-1; TRBD1 or TRBD2 may be the D gene (5 bases each). CDR1 SGDLS and CDR2 YYNGEE come from the germline V gene. Trimming took off 0 bases at V and 2 bases at J, with 12 bases between the two ends. CDR3 size: 16 residues. For the CDR3, the DNA is TGTGCCAGCAGCGTAGCCCTCGAGGGACCCTACAATGAGCAGTTCTTC. Translating it yields CASSVALEGPYNEQFF.

The V call is TRBV20-1, the J call TRBJ1-4; a weak D match, TRBD1 (6 bases). CDR3 length: 11 amino acids. Trimming shortened V by 2 bases and J by 10 bases, and 8 bases separated the two germline ends. Germline CDR1 reads DFQATT; CDR2 reads SNEGSKA (reference sequence). The CDR3 here is CSARTGRKLFF. CDR3 nucleotide sequence: TGCAGTGCTAGAACAGGGAGAAAACTGTTTTTT.

The rearrangement uses TRBV2 and TRBJ1-3; a weak D match, TRBD1 (5 bases). Germline lookup yields CDR1 SNHLY and CDR2 FYNNEI. Deletions cut 6 bases from V and 0 bases from J, with 12 bases between. This CDR3 comprises 15 residues. As DNA, the CDR3 is TGTGCCAGCAGGAGATGGGACGGCTCTGGAAACACCATATATTTT. This codes for CASRRWDGSGNTIYF.

This chain uses TRBV19 with TRBJ1-5, with 7 nucleotides matching TRBD1. The CDR3 is 15 amino acids. Unmatched junction bases numbered 5, after V lost 2 bases and J lost 4 bases. Germline assignment: CDR1 LNHDA and CDR2 SQIVND (reference sequence). CDR3 coding DNA: TGTGCCAGTAGTATAAGGACAGGCGCAAATCAGCCCCAGCATTTT. Protein: CASSIRTGANQPQHF.

J is TRBJ1-2 and V is TRBV28, with 7 bases matching TRBD1. The V segment lost 4 bases and the J segment 4 bases; nucleotides outside the gene matches: 9. Looked up from germline, CDR1 is MDHEN and CDR2 is SYDVKM. This CDR3 region has 15 residues. The CDR3 sequence is CASSSPGTALYGYTF. The CDR3 region has the DNA TGTGCCAGCAGTTCCCCCGGGACAGCCCTCTATGGCTACACCTTC.